The 20 T cell receptor beta chains in this list originate from one sample, sequenced in a study of T cells in Graves' hyperthyroidism and ophthalmopathy. Amplification targeted TCR beta CDR3 regions from RNA transcripts. The TCR CDR3 first-round RT-PCR relied on the HTBI primer set. TCRdb redid the calling of the multiplex PCR reads with MiXCR, one entry per CDR3 protein. The repertoire holds about 580,000 distinct CDR3 sequences, with roughly 50% as singletons. Sequencing was done on a sample of peripheral blood or thyroid tissue (not recorded which). These receptors all stem from a woman aged 18-29 years with Graves' hyperthyroidism.

The chain uses TRBV7-9 and TRBJ2-7; 8 bases are shared with TRBD1. This CDR3 comprises 16 residues. V was clipped by 6 bases and J by 0 bases; unmatched bases: 10. Germline V gene sequence: CDR1 SEHNR, CDR2 FQNEAQ (reference sequence). The CDR3 here is CASSFTGGVFSYEQYF. The CDR3 nucleotides read TGTGCCAGCAGTTTTACAGGGGGAGTGTTCTCCTACGAGCAGTACTTC.

V is TRBV19 and J is TRBJ1-5; 10 nucleotides line up with TRBD1. V lost 6 bases and J lost 2; bases outside the gene matches: 7. Per germline, CDR1 LNHDA and CDR2 SQIVND (reference sequence). This CDR3 contains 16 residues. The CDR3 DNA follows: TGTGCCAGTAGCCAACCGGGACAGGGGCGCAATCAGCCCCAGCATTTT. Translating it yields CASSQPGQGRNQPQHF.

This clonotype showed up many times. The rearrangement links TRBV12-3 or TRBV12-4 to TRBJ2-7; weak D call: TRBD2 (5 bases). The CDR3 loop spans 14 amino acids. The germline V and J ends were trimmed by 1 base and 3 bases, with 10 bases remaining between them. The CDR3: CASSLGLGSYEQYF. CDR3 DNA: TGTGCCAGCAGTTTAGGCTTGGGGAGCTACGAGCAGTACTTC.

V gene TRBV29-1 combines with J gene TRBJ1-2; 7 bases align to TRBD1. With 6 bases clipped from V and 8 bases from J, the junction kept 12 bases outside the gene matches. This CDR3 contains 13 residues. Germline values: CDR1 SQVTM, CDR2 ANQGSEA. Here the CDR3 DNA reads TGCAGCGTGGCAGACAGGGAATCTGGAGGCTACACCTTC. Translated: CSVADRESGGYTF. Drawing the rest from reference TRBV29-1 and TRBJ1-2, the complete variable domain is SAVISQKPSRDICQRGTSLTIQCQVDSQVTMMFWYRQQPGQSLTLIATANQGSEATYESGFVIDKFPISRPNLTFSTLTVSNMSPEDSSIYLCSVADRESGGYTFGSGTRLTVV.

CDR3 region: CASSGTGWNEQYF. In nucleotides, the CDR3 is TGTGCCAGCAGCGGGACAGGTTGGAACGAGCAGTACTTC. The chain uses TRBV6-5 and TRBJ2-7; 8 nucleotides line up with TRBD1. The V gene's germline CDR1 is MNHEY and CDR2 SVGAGI. J gave up 5 bases and V 6 bases, and 6 bases lay outside the gene matches. The CDR3 runs 13 residues.

Ten or more counts support this clonotype. V and J are TRBV29-1 and TRBJ2-7; D perhaps matches TRBD1 (6 bases). CDR1 SQVTM and CDR2 ANQGSEA come from the germline V gene. With 7 bases removed from V and 2 bases from J, the gap between germline ends came to 15 bases. The CDR3 runs 13 residues. The CDR3, as DNA: TGCAGCGCTAGGACAGCGCGAACCTACGAGCAGTACTTC. Encoded protein: CSARTARTYEQYF.

This clonotype was observed at least ten times. The rearrangement links TRBV7-6 to TRBJ2-7; maybe TRBD2 (6 bases). V was trimmed by 1 base and J by 3 bases, leaving 19 bases between them. CDR3 length: 17 amino acids. In germline, CDR1 is SGHVS, CDR2 FNYEAQ. The CDR3 loop is CASSLVGGDQSFYEQYF. The CDR3 coding sequence is TGTGCCAGCAGCTTAGTAGGAGGGGACCAAAGCTTCTACGAGCAGTACTTC. The variable domain in full, with the rest retrieved from reference TRBV7-6 and TRBJ2-7, is GAGVSQSPRYKVTKRGQDVALRCDPISGHVSLYWYRQALGQGPEFLTYFNYEAQQDKSGLPNDRFSAERPEGSISTLTIQRTEQRDSAMYRCASSLVGGDQSFYEQYFGPGTRLTVT.

This chain links TRBV9 with TRBJ2-2; D is unclear. The V and J ends lost 6 bases and 7 bases respectively, with 10 bases between them. Germline V CDR1 and CDR2: SGDLS, YYNGEE. The CDR3 runs 12 residues. The CDR3 DNA reads as TGTGCCAGCAACCCGTCTAGCGGGGAGCTGTTTTTT. It yields the protein CASNPSSGELFF.

J is TRBJ2-7 and V is TRBV7-2; no definite D call. Trimming removed 8 bases at V and 2 bases at J, with 13 bases between. The CDR3 totals 13 residues. Germline lookup yields CDR1 SGHTA and CDR2 FQGNSA. CDR3 bases: TGTGCCAGCCCGGGCCGCAGGACCTACGAGCAGTACTTC. Protein sequence: CASPGRRTYEQYF.

This clonotype was seen many times. V gene TRBV20-1 combines with J gene TRBJ2-7, with TRBD2 matching 7 bases. Germline V gene data show CDR1 as DFQATT and CDR2 as SNEGSKA (reference sequence). The CDR3 sequence is 14 residues long. Trimming took 5 bases from V and 3 from J; bases not matched to a gene: 10. CDR3 loop: CSALNPAGDYEQYF. CDR3 nucleotide sequence: TGCAGTGCTCTAAACCCGGCGGGAGACTACGAGCAGTACTTC.

V is TRBV5-4 and J is TRBJ1-4, with 7 bases fitting TRBD1. V shed 7 bases and J 7 bases; nucleotides not matched to a gene: 13. The CDR3 has 15 residues. Germline assignment: CDR1 SGHNT and CDR2 YYREEE (reference sequence). CDR3 amino acids: CASGSGGQTLEKLFF. The CDR3, as DNA: TGTGCCAGCGGATCCGGGGGACAGACACTTGAAAAACTGTTTTTT. Combining the CDR3 with reference TRBV5-4 and TRBJ1-4 gives the whole variable domain ETGVTQSPTHLIKTRGQQVTLRCSSQSGHNTVSWYQQALGQGPQFIFQYYREEENGRGNFPPRFSGLQFPNYSSELNVNALELDDSALYLCASGSGGQTLEKLFFGSGTQLSVL.

The chain recombines TRBV7-9 with TRBJ1-1, with 7 bases lining up with TRBD1. The ends lost 5 bases at V and 0 bases at J; junction bases unmatched: 6. The CDR3 is 15 amino acids. Germline values: CDR1 SEHNR, CDR2 FQNEAQ (reference sequence). The CDR3 DNA follows: TGTGCCAGCAGCGAACCGGGACAGCTGAACACTGAAGCTTTCTTT. Translated, it gives CASSEPGQLNTEAFF. The entire variable domain, with the rest obtained from reference TRBV7-9 and TRBJ1-1, is as follows: DTGVSQNPRHKITKRGQNVTFRCDPISEHNRLYWYRQTLGQGPEFLTYFQNEAQLEKSRLLSDRFSAERPKGSFSTLEIQRTEQGDSAMYLCASSEPGQLNTEAFFGQGTRLTVV.

This clonotype was detected ten times or more. The chain links TRBV7-2 to TRBJ1-2; D not certain. Trimming stripped 1 base from V and 0 bases from J, with 9 bases between. CDR1 is SGHTA and CDR2 is FQGNSA in the germline V gene. This CDR3 has 15 residues. The CDR3 here is CASSLDTRANYGYTF. CDR3 nucleotides: TGTGCCAGCAGCTTAGACACGCGTGCTAACTATGGCTACACCTTC.

In the case of this clonotype: It may be a read error: a sequence one base away is much more abundant. The chain links TRBV18 to TRBJ1-1, with a weak D call TRBD1 (5 bases). Germline CDR1 reads KGHSH; CDR2 reads LQKENI. V was clipped by 6 bases and J by 3 bases, with 17 bases between them. The CDR3 is 15 amino acids. CDR3 sequence: CASSSLVGVYTEAFF. The CDR3 DNA follows: TGTGCCAGCTCGTCCCTGGTGGGGGTCTACACTGAAGCTTTCTTT. The whole variable domain, filled in from reference TRBV18 and TRBJ1-1, reads NAGVMQNPRHLVRRRGQEARLRCSPMKGHSHVYWYRQLPEEGLKFMVYLQKENIIDESGMPKERFSAEFPKEGPSILRIQQVVRGDSAAYFCASSSLVGVYTEAFFGQGTRLTVV.

This clonotype was found many times. This rearrangement joins TRBV5-5 to TRBJ2-5; 9 nucleotides line up with TRBD2. Germline V gives CDR1 SGHKS, CDR2 YYEKEE (reference sequence). The CDR3 loop spans 16 amino acids. The J segment lost 0 bases and the V segment lost 2 bases, leaving 5 bases of the junction unmatched. The CDR3 DNA follows: TGTGCCAGCAGCTTATGGCTAGCGGGGAACCAAGAGACCCAGTACTTC. Translated: CASSLWLAGNQETQYF.

The chain employs TRBV20-1 and TRBJ2-7; D not resolved. Trimming took 6 bases from V and 7 from J, leaving 19 bases between them. There are 13 residues in the CDR3. Germline V gives CDR1 DFQATT, CDR2 SNEGSKA (reference sequence). Here the CDR3 reads CSAPEATYNEQYF. In DNA form, the CDR3 reads TGCAGTGCGCCCGAGGCGACCTACAATGAGCAGTACTTC.

Many counts were recorded for this clonotype. The chain carries TRBV28 and TRBJ2-5; 8 nucleotides line up with TRBD1. This CDR3 is 14 amino acids long. After removal of 1 base from V and 5 bases from J, the junction contained 3 bases not matched to a gene. Germline values: CDR1 MDHEN, CDR2 SYDVKM. The CDR3 sequence is CASSLSQGVETQYF. The CDR3 bases are TGTGCCAGCAGTTTATCACAGGGGGTCGAGACCCAGTACTTC.

This clonotype was counted at least ten times. The junction does not match germline at one end; this may be a read error. The chain carries TRBV29-1 and TRBJ2-7, with D possibly being TRBD1 (6 bases). From germline, CDR1 is SQVTM and CDR2 ANQGSEA. This CDR3 contains 12 residues. The DNA for the CDR3 is TGCAGCGTGGAAGGGACATCCTACGAGCAGTACTTC. Translating gives CSVEGTSYEQYF.

This clonotype has at least ten counts. This chain joins TRBV13 and TRBJ1-2, with TRBD1 identical over 7 bases. The CDR3 runs to 17 residues. V dropped 5 bases and J dropped 4; count of bases not matched to a gene: 16. Germline V gene sequence: CDR1 PRHDT, CDR2 FYEKMQ (reference sequence). The CDR3 DNA reads TGTGCCAGCAGCGACGCGACAGGGACAAGGGCGTCCTATGGCTACACCTTC. This encodes CASSDATGTRASYGYTF.

The chain is built from TRBV7-2 and TRBJ1-1; 8 bases fit TRBD1. The length of the CDR3 is 16 residues. V lost 5 bases to trimming and J lost 7 bases; unmatched junction nucleotides: 15. Germline-derived CDR1 and CDR2 are SGHTA and FQGNSA. The CDR3 reads CASSLYRSTGEGEAFF. The CDR3 bases are TGTGCCAGCAGCCTATACCGCTCGACAGGGGAGGGTGAAGCTTTCTTT.